This T cell receptor (beta chain) stems from a study of graft-versus-host responses after intestinal transplantation (dated by TCRdb to the early 2020s). Broadly, across the study: Recipients received multivisceral, liver-intestinal, or isolated intestinal transplants. Anti-thymocyte globulin induction was given to all recipients, followed by maintenance tacrolimus and steroids for approximately three years. Bulk TCR-beta CDR3 sequencing was used to track graft-versus-host and host-versus-graft alloreactive T cell clones in the graft, circulation and bone marrow after intestinal transplantation. To identify alloreactive clones, pre-transplant mixed lymphocyte reaction products were sequenced and then compared with unstimulated pre-transplant donor and recipient T cells. Of the 20 to 30 intestinal transplant recipients enrolled in the cohort, one of whom was a retransplant, a few patients without pretransplant specimens were excluded. Donor T cell macrochimerism was defined as a peak of at least 4% donor T cells among recipient peripheral blood mononuclear cells. Rather than going through the commercial service, samples from a few later patients were sequenced in-house on an Illumina MiSeq and processed with MiXCR. What the work shows at the level of the full study, not this receptor alone: Early after transplant, peak levels of circulating GvH clones were found to be associated with declines in HvG clones. Conclusions were limited by the relatively low number and heterogeneity of intestinal transplant patients. In the allografts of patients with donor T cell macrochimerism, GvH to HvG T cell clonal ratios were high. GvH clones were found in recipient bone marrow, and some of the GvH clones appeared earlier in ileal mucosa or blood, which is consistent with an intestinal mucosal origin.

In the first month after transplant, blood samples were collected up to 4 times, and after that at least monthly when available. The library was built by means of the immunoSEQ multiplex PCR assay. Adaptive Biotechnologies carried out high-throughput TCR-beta CDR3 sequencing of genomic DNA for most patients. On the authors' methods: TCR sequencing data for approximately 19 patients were retrieved from Adaptive's ImmunoSEQ software; three other patients were processed with MiXCR and VDJtools. CDR3 nucleotide sequences shared by donor and recipient were removed because the origin of these sequences could not be assigned. To be classed as alloreactive, a clone needed at least 2-fold expansion over unstimulated cells and a minimum CFSE-low frequency of 0.002% (template counts) or 0.001% (read counts). Mappable clones were those detected in sequenced pre-transplant spleen, lymph node, or MLR CFSE-low populations of the donor or recipient. The cumulative frequency of alloreactive clones was calculated as a percentage of all sequences, weighted by copy number. TCRdb re-hosts the immuneACCESS table, in-frame sequences only. Its copies lack some clones; in the studies checked, an unresolved V gene accounts for under half of them, and the cause for the rest is not known. That table gives V, J and clone size, and the DNA gave D and trimming. The sample table shows over 75,000 clones, and around 88% are seen once. Together, the top ten hold around 1.4% of the sample.

Concerning this clone: Its target antigen remains unknown. No base quality values were provided; no much bigger clone lies one nucleotide off.

V lost 5 bases and J lost 3 bases; the stretch between them is 19 bases long. The CDR3 runs 16 amino acids, cysteine and phenylalanine included. Of all the DNA, just the CDR3 is kept, 48 bases in frame from base 1. Based on the germline V gene (reference sequence), the CDR1 and CDR2 sequences are PRHDT and FYEKMQ. Here the sequenced sample was PBMCs, taken 255 days after intestinal transplant. The TCR sequence derives from a human patient who received an intestinal transplant, so some T cells may come from the graft donor. Recombination linked TRBV13 to TRBJ2-5, with a weak D call of TRBD2 (5 bases match). Here the CDR3 is given as CASSAGRASLKETQYF. The DNA sequence reads TGTGCCAGCAGCGCCGGCCGGGCTAGCCTTAAAGAGACCCAGTACTTC.